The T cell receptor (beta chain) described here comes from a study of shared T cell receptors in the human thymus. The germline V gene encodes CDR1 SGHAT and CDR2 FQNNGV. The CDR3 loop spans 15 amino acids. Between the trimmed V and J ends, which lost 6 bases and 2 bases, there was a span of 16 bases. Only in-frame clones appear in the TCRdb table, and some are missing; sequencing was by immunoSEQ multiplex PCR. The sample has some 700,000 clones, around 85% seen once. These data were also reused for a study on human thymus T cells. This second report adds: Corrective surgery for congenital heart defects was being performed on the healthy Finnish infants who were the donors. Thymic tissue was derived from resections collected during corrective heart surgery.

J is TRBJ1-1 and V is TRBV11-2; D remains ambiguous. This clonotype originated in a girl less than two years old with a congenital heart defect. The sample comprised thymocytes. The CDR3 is CASRWVEATNTEAFF. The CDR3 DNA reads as TGTGCCAGCAGATGGGTCGAGGCCACAAACACTGAAGCTTTCTTT.